This T cell receptor (beta chain) was identified in a study of post-analysis software for immune sequencing data. Study-level findings and limits: Roughly five TRBV segments appeared more often in patients than in controls, and TRBV5-6, TRBV5-1 and TRBV20-1 were among these. Multiple sclerosis patients had significantly lower normalized Chao1 diversity than controls.

Between the trimmed V and J ends, which lost 2 bases and 5 bases, there was a span of 10 bases. Germline V gives CDR1 SGHKS, CDR2 YYEKEE (reference sequence). The CDR3 runs 13 residues. The authors incorporated unique molecular identifiers into the TCR beta cDNA libraries. TCRdb re-called the PCR reads through MiXCR, storing one row per CDR3 protein. The table lists roughly 580,000 distinct CDR3 sequences, 44% of them singletons. This clonotype occurred many times. Its cognate antigen is unknown. The V gene is TRBV5-5, the J gene TRBJ2-5; D remains unclear. The TCR sequence derives from a girl aged 5 to 17 with multiple sclerosis. The sequencing sample was made of blood. The CDR3 nucleotides read TGTGCCAGCAGCTTAGGCGGCTGGGAGACCCAGTACTTC. Its translation: CASSLGGWETQYF.